The rows below give T cell receptor beta chains drawn from one sample of a study of T cell responses to AZD1222 COVID-19 vaccine. Assay used: immunoSEQ multiplex PCR; TCRdb lists only in-frame clones, some missing. The data hold 170,000 or so clones, with about nine tenths observed a single time. The starting material was peripheral blood, obtained on day 0 of AZD1222 vaccination. These receptors all stem from an adult in good health. The CDR3 runs from the conserved cysteine through the conserved F or W. Fields, in order: CDR3 protein, CDR3 DNA, D gene, clone size, V gene, J gene. D genes are given only for firm matches. Some rows mark clone size as missing; the rest say once, few, many or name a class of expanded clone.

CASSPSSTSGASSGANVLTF	TGTGCCAGCAGCCCCTCTTCCACTAGCGGAGCCAGCTCTGGGGCCAACGTCCTGACTTTC	TRBD2	-	TRBV5-5	TRBJ2-6
CASSPQDRGQPQHF	TGTGCCAGTAGTCCTCAGGACAGGGGACAGCCCCAGCATTTT	TRBD1	-	TRBV19	TRBJ1-5
CASSLNALGNTIYF	TGCGCCAGCAGCCTGAATGCTCTGGGGAACACCATATATTTT	-	once	TRBV5-1	TRBJ1-3
CASSPPGLPYEQYF	TGTGCCAGCTCACCCCCGGGACTACCTTACGAGCAGTACTTC	TRBD2	-	TRBV18	TRBJ2-7
CASSLGTSSTLKYEQYF	TGTGCCAGCAGCTTAGGGACTAGTTCAACCCTTAAATACGAGCAGTACTTC	TRBD2	-	TRBV7-6	TRBJ2-7
CASSLGGTSGSTQYF	TGTGCCAGCAGCTTGGGGGGGACTAGCGGGAGCACGCAGTATTTT	TRBD2	-	TRBV5-4	TRBJ2-3
CASTPGPTGEKLFF	TGTGCCAGCACCCCGGGCCCTACAGGTGAAAAACTGTTTTTT	-	-	TRBV7-9	TRBJ1-4
CASSFRQSGTQYF	TGTGCCAGCAGCTTCCGACAGTCCGGGACCCAGTACTTC	-	few	TRBV5-8	TRBJ2-5
CASSETGGYNEQFF	TGTGCCAGCAGTGAAACGGGTGGATACAATGAGCAGTTCTTC	-	-	TRBV6-1	TRBJ2-1
CASSPRTSGNQETQYF	TGTGCCAGTAGTCCGAGGACTAGCGGGAACCAAGAGACCCAGTACTTC	TRBD2	-	TRBV19	TRBJ2-5
CASSLGGSSYEQYF	TGCGCCAGCAGCTTGGGGGGGAGCTCCTACGAGCAGTACTTC	-	-	TRBV5-1	TRBJ2-7
CASSLGGQEIF	TGTGCCAGCAGCTTGGGGGGACAGGAGATCTTC	TRBD1	-	TRBV7-2	TRBJ2-7
CASSHSGGLDTEAFF	TGTGCCAGCAGCCATTCAGGGGGGCTCGACACTGAAGCTTTCTTT	TRBD1	-	TRBV5-6	TRBJ1-1
CASRPGLPGSGNTIYF	TGTGCCAGCCGGCCGGGACTCCCGGGCTCTGGAAACACCATATATTTT	-	once	TRBV18	TRBJ1-3
CASSYGGNEQFF	TGTGCCAGCAGTTACGGGGGAAATGAGCAGTTCTTC	-	-	TRBV6-5	TRBJ2-1
CASSSGLGYEQYF	TGTGCCAGCAGCTCGGGACTAGGCTACGAGCAGTACTTC	TRBD2	few	TRBV7-9	TRBJ2-7
CASSPRLAGGSRTDTQYF	TGTGCCAGCAGCCCTCGACTAGCGGGAGGGAGTCGTACAGATACGCAGTATTTT	TRBD2	-	TRBV9	TRBJ2-3
CASSPYSPDYGYTF	TGTGCCAGCAGCCCTTACAGCCCTGATTATGGCTACACCTTC	-	-	TRBV2	TRBJ1-2
CASSQAGTSGNTIYF	TGCGCCAGCAGCCAAGCCGGGACGTCTGGAAACACCATATATTTT	-	-	TRBV4-1	TRBJ1-3
CASSRDSGNTIYF	TGTGCCAGCAGCCGGGACAGCGGAAACACCATATATTTT	TRBD1	-	TRBV14	TRBJ1-3
CASSLDRDNEQFF	TGTGCCAGCAGCTTAGACCGCGACAATGAGCAGTTCTTC	-	-	TRBV11-3	TRBJ2-1
CASSPGQFYNEQFF	TGTGCCAGCAGCCCCGGACAGTTTTACAATGAGCAGTTCTTC	-	-	TRBV7-8	TRBJ2-1
CASSSRGRRETQYF	TGTGCCAGTAGTTCCCGGGGCCGGAGGGAGACCCAGTACTTC	-	-	TRBV19	TRBJ2-5
CASSLYNTDTQYF	TGTGCCAGCAGTTTATACAACACAGATACGCAGTATTTT	-	-	TRBV27	TRBJ2-3